These 25 T cell receptor beta chains came from one sample sequenced in a study of type 1 regulatory T cells. TCRdb analysed the reads with MiXCR anew, one entry per CDR3 protein. The data contain about 74,000 distinct CDR3 sequences, approximately 64% of them singletons. These receptors are not linked to any known antigen. Material: cultured T cells, either the whole culture or a sorted T cell fraction (not recorded which). The sample's subset: Tr1-enriched cell product generated in vitro against host alloantigens. The origin of the receptors is a human donor in good health.

In its sample, this clonotype was seen a few times. For the CDR3, the DNA is TGTGCCAGCAGCTTAGGGCTAGCGGGAAACGGGGAGCTGTTTTTT. It yields the protein CASSLGLAGNGELFF. The chain is built from TRBV7-8 and TRBJ2-2, with TRBD2 identical over 9 bases. The J segment lost 7 bases and the V segment lost 1 base, leaving 4 bases of the junction unmatched. This CDR3 is 15 amino acids long. Germline V lookup: CDR1 SGHVS, CDR2 FQNEAQ.

This chain joins TRBV11-1 and TRBJ2-2; possibly TRBD2 for D (6 bases). CDR3 length equals 17 residues. Per germline, CDR1 SGHAT and CDR2 FQDESV (reference sequence). The V gene lost 3 bases and the J gene lost 4 bases, with 18 bases spanning the gap. The CDR3 sequence is CASSFPGASVSTGELFF. CDR3 bases: TGTGCCAGCAGCTTCCCGGGAGCTAGCGTCTCCACCGGGGAGCTGTTTTTT.

This clonotype is labeled as medium-sized. The gene calls are TRBV4-3 and TRBJ2-7; TRBD1 aligns across 9 bases. Germline values: CDR1 LGHNA, CDR2 YSLEER. The CDR3 contains 15 residues. V trimming: 1 base; J trimming: 6 bases; junction bases outside the gene matches: 7. The CDR3 loop is CASSQGRTGVSEQYF. The DNA for the CDR3 is TGCGCCAGCAGCCAAGGGAGGACAGGGGTAAGCGAGCAGTACTTC.

The chain uses TRBV12-3 or TRBV12-4 and TRBJ2-3, with 8 bases matching TRBD2. This CDR3 comprises 15 residues. V shed 3 bases, J shed 6 bases, and the junction held 8 bases outside the gene matches. The CDR3 DNA sequence: TGTGCCAGCAGTTTTGGAGCGGGAGATTATGATACGCAGTATTTT. It translates to CASSFGAGDYDTQYF.

The V gene is TRBV20-1, the J gene TRBJ2-5; the D gene could be TRBD1 or TRBD2 (5 bases each). The V gene lost 5 bases and the J gene lost 6 bases, with 16 bases spanning the gap. The CDR3 has 13 amino acids. CDR1 DFQATT and CDR2 SNEGSKA come from the germline V gene (reference sequence). CDR3 in amino acids: CSAPPVRGQTQYF. The CDR3 DNA is TGCAGTGCTCCCCCGGTGAGGGGACAGACCCAGTACTTC.

This rearrangement joins TRBV20-1 to TRBJ2-7; D may be TRBD2 (6 bases). Germline CDR1 is DFQATT and CDR2 is SNEGSKA (reference sequence). CDR3 length equals 13 residues. Trimming removed 3 bases from V and 2 bases from J, with 11 bases in between. The CDR3 DNA reads TGCAGTGCTAGCGGGAGATACCCCTACGAGCAGTACTTC. Its translation is CSASGRYPYEQYF.

The gene calls are TRBV30 and TRBJ1-2; D is ambiguous. The CDR3 totals 13 residues. CDR1 is GTSNPN, CDR2 SVGIG, per germline (reference sequence). V was shortened by 0 bases and J by 2 bases, with 7 bases between the two germline ends. CDR3 sequence (DNA): TGTGCCTGGAGTGTACTTGAGAACTATGGCTACACCTTC. Translated, it gives CAWSVLENYGYTF.

The rearrangement joins TRBV27 to TRBJ2-1; a possible D gene is TRBD2 (6 bases). CDR1 MNHEY and CDR2 SMNVEV come from the germline V gene (reference sequence). The CDR3 extends over 14 amino acids. The V end was cut by 5 bases, the J end by 9 bases, with 17 bases between. This chain's CDR3 is CASSPKTGVSEQFF. The CDR3 bases are TGTGCCAGCAGTCCCAAAACGGGGGTCTCTGAGCAGTTCTTC.

The rearrangement links TRBV27 to TRBJ2-1; D perhaps matches TRBD1 (6 bases). Germline V gene data show CDR1 as MNHEY and CDR2 as SMNVEV (reference sequence). The V and J ends lost 6 bases and 7 bases respectively, with 16 bases between them. There are 14 residues in the CDR3. The CDR3 DNA reads TGTGCCAGCAGCCTAAGAAAAAGGGGGAATGAGCAGTTCTTC. Translated, it gives CASSLRKRGNEQFF.

The rearrangement uses TRBV7-3 and TRBJ2-2, with D perhaps TRBD1 (5 bases). The V gene's germline CDR1 is SGHTA and CDR2 FQGTGA. Trimming pared 5 bases from V and 0 bases from J, leaving 10 bases between. The CDR3 consists of 15 residues. The chain's CDR3 is CASSRGRANTGELFF. The CDR3 DNA sequence: TGTGCCAGCAGCAGGGGAAGGGCGAACACCGGGGAGCTGTTTTTT.

This chain connects TRBV4-1 to TRBJ1-5, with D perhaps matching TRBD1 (5 bases). Per the germline V gene, CDR1 is MGHRA and CDR2 is YSYEKL. The CDR3 is 14 residues long. Trimming stripped 1 base from V and 3 bases from J, with 7 bases between. CDR3 coding DNA: TGCGCCAGCAGCCAAGGGGACCTCAATCAGCCCCAGCATTTT. Amino acids: CASSQGDLNQPQHF.

The chain uses TRBV5-1 and TRBJ1-6; 8 nucleotides match TRBD1. Trimming at V came to 4 bases and at J to 6 bases, leaving 3 bases not matched to a gene. CDR3 length equals 14 residues. CDR1 SGHRS and CDR2 YFSETQ come from the germline V gene. The CDR3 nucleotides are TGCGCCAGCAGCCAGGACAGGGCTAATTCACCCCTCCACTTT. Encoded protein: CASSQDRANSPLHF.

This chain links TRBV12-3 or TRBV12-4 with TRBJ2-3; 13 bases match TRBD2. The CDR3 sequence is 14 residues long. J gave up 7 bases and V 7 bases, and 5 bases lay outside the gene matches. The CDR3 coding sequence is TGTGCCAGCAAACGACTAGCGGGAGGTTATACGCAGTATTTT. This translates into CASKRLAGGYTQYF.

A few counts support this clonotype. This chain links TRBV24-1 with TRBJ2-7; D gene uncertain. V was clipped by 4 bases and J by 3 bases, with 9 bases between them. The CDR3 spans 13 residues. CDR1 and CDR2 from the germline V gene are KGHDR and SFDVKD. CDR3 bases: TGTGCCACCAGTGAGGCTCACTTCTACGAGCAGTACTTC. It codes for CATSEAHFYEQYF.

This chain links TRBV6-2 or TRBV6-3 with TRBJ1-5; D remains unclear. With 2 bases removed from V and 3 bases from J, the gap between germline ends came to 2 bases. The CDR3 contains 12 residues. Germline CDR1 and CDR2: MNHEY and SVGEGT. This CDR3 reads CASSYVNQPQHF. CDR3 sequence (DNA): TGTGCCAGCAGTTACGTCAATCAGCCCCAGCATTTT.

The chain joins TRBV27 to TRBJ2-1; the match to TRBD2 covers 7 bases. The CDR3 covers 16 residues. The germline gives CDR1 MNHEY, CDR2 SMNVEV (reference sequence). V trimming: 7 bases; J trimming: 2 bases; junction bases outside the gene matches: 11. The CDR3 region has the DNA TGTGCCAGCACCCTAAGCGGGGAAGGCACCTACAATGAGCAGTTCTTC. Translating it yields CASTLSGEGTYNEQFF.

This clonotype was seen just once. This chain connects TRBV9 to TRBJ2-5; 7 bases are shared with TRBD2. The length of the CDR3 is 17 residues. Trimming at V came to 0 bases and at J to 3 bases, leaving 11 bases not matched to a gene. CDR1 is SGDLS and CDR2 is YYNGEE in the germline V gene. The CDR3 is CASSVATAGAGKETQYF. The CDR3 DNA sequence: TGTGCCAGCAGCGTAGCTACGGCGGGAGCCGGGAAAGAGACCCAGTACTTC.

The chain couples TRBV4-1 to TRBJ2-7; 7 nucleotides line up with TRBD2. This CDR3 has 14 residues. CDR1 is MGHRA and CDR2 is YSYEKL in the germline V gene. V lost 2 bases to trimming and J lost 2 bases; unmatched junction nucleotides: 3. CDR3 DNA sequence: TGCGCCAGCAGCCAACTAGCGGCGACCTACGAGCAGTACTTC. Its translation: CASSQLAATYEQYF.

This clonotype was recorded only once. The chain is built from TRBV4-1 and TRBJ2-1; the D gene is possibly TRBD1 (6 bases). The V end was cut by 2 bases, the J end by 3 bases, with 8 bases between. Germline lookup yields CDR1 MGHRA and CDR2 YSYEKL. This CDR3 contains 14 residues. CDR3 sequence: CASSQHRVYNEQFF. Written as DNA, the CDR3 is TGCGCCAGCAGCCAACACAGGGTCTACAATGAGCAGTTCTTC.

V and J are TRBV30 and TRBJ1-4, with D uncertain. CDR3 length: 15 residues. The germline V gene encodes CDR1 GTSNPN and CDR2 SVGIG (reference sequence). V was pared by 2 bases and J by 4 bases, with 14 bases between. CDR3 sequence reads: CAWSFPGRNNEKLFF. CDR3 DNA sequence: TGTGCCTGGAGTTTTCCCGGACGGAATAATGAAAAACTGTTTTTT.

The V gene is TRBV2, the J gene TRBJ1-4, with D possibly matching TRBD1 (5 bases). Germline values: CDR1 SNHLY, CDR2 FYNNEI. V gave up 9 bases and J gave up 2 bases, with 16 bases separating them. The CDR3 runs to 15 residues. CDR3 sequence reads: CASTGTAATNEKLFF. The DNA for the CDR3 is TGTGCCAGTACCGGGACTGCTGCGACTAATGAAAAACTGTTTTTT.

The J gene is TRBJ2-5, the V gene TRBV10-3, with TRBD2 matching over 7 bases. Germline V gene data show CDR1 as ENHRY and CDR2 as SYGVKD. The length of the CDR3 is 14 residues. The V gene end was trimmed by 0 bases and the J gene end by 2 bases; junction bases not matched to a gene: 0. CDR3 sequence (DNA): TGTGCCATCAGTGAGTCCGGGGGGCAAGAGACCCAGTACTTC. Translated, it gives CAISESGGQETQYF.

This clonotype was seen only a few times. DNA of the CDR3: TGTGCCAGCAGTTTTCAGGGGTCTAAAGAGACCCAGTACTTC. Protein product: CASSFQGSKETQYF. This chain uses TRBV12-3 or TRBV12-4 with TRBJ2-5, with D possibly TRBD1 on 6 matching bases. The CDR3 sequence is 14 residues long. V lost 3 bases and J 3 bases, leaving 11 bases between the germline ends.

This chain connects TRBV28 to TRBJ2-1; the match to TRBD2 covers 10 bases. Germline V gene data show CDR1 as MDHEN and CDR2 as SYDVKM. This CDR3 has 14 amino acids. Trimming at V came to 3 bases and at J to 9 bases, leaving 5 bases not matched to a gene. CDR3 coding DNA: TGTGCCAGCAGTTTGCTAGCGGGAGAAGGTGAGCAGTTCTTC. This gives the protein CASSLLAGEGEQFF. Drawing the rest from reference TRBV28 and TRBJ2-1, the complete variable domain is DVKVTQSSRYLVKRTGEKVFLECVQDMDHENMFWYRQDPGLGLRLIYFSYDVKMKEKGDIPEGYSVSREKKERFSLILESASTNQTSMYLCASSLLAGEGEQFFGPGTRLTVL.

There are a few counts of this clonotype. The chain carries TRBV4-2 and TRBJ2-5, with 11 bases lining up with TRBD2. The CDR3 has 14 amino acids. Unmatched junction bases numbered 4, after V lost 8 bases and J lost 2 bases. Germline V gives CDR1 LGHNA, CDR2 YNFKEQ. The DNA of the CDR3 is TGTGCCAGCGGGCTAGCGGGAGGTCAAGAGACCCAGTACTTC. Its protein is CASGLAGGQETQYF.